The source of this T cell receptor (beta chain) is a study of T cells after yellow fever vaccination. General observations from the study: Abundant bulk-derived clonotypes could contaminate FACS-sorted repertoires.

In its sample, this clonotype was seen many times. The antigen remains unidentified. TCRdb fed the 5' RACE reads into MiXCR, producing one record per CDR3 protein. The top ten hold 15% to 20% of the sample, which has approximately 610,000 distinct CDR3 sequences, about a sixth seen once. The sample consisted of PBMCs, taken 5 to 6 days after the first yellow fever vaccination. The TCR originated in a man between 18 and 29 years old who received the YFV17D yellow fever vaccine.

CDR3 coding DNA: TGTGCCAGCAGTTCCGGGATCTATGGCTACACCTTC. Its protein product is CASSSGIYGYTF. The chain uses TRBV12-3 or TRBV12-4 and TRBJ1-2; no reliable D call. Trimming removed 4 bases from V and 4 bases from J, with 7 bases in between. The CDR3 runs to 12 residues.